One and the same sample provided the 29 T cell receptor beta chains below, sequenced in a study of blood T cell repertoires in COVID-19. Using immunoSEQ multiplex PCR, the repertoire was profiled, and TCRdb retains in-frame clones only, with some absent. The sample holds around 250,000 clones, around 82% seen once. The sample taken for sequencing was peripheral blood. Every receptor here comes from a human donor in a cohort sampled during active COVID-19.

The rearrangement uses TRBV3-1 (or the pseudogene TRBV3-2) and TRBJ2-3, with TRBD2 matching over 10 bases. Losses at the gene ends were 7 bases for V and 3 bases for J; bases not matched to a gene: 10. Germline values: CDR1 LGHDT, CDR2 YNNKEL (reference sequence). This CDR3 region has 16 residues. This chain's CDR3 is CASNRGLLAGTDTQYF. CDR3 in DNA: TGTGCCAGCAACCGAGGGCTACTAGCGGGGACAGATACGCAGTATTTT.

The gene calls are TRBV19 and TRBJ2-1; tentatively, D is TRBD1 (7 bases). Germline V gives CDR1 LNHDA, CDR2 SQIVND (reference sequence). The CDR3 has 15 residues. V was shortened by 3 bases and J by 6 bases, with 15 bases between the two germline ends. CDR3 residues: CASSIVQGGFNEQFF. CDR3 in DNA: TGTGCCAGTAGTATCGTGCAGGGGGGTTTCAATGAGCAGTTCTTC.

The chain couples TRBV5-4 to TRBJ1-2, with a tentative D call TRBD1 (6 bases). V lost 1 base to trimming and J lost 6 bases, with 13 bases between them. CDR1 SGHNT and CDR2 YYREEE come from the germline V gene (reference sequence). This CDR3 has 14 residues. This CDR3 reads CASSLPTGSHGYTF. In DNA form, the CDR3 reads TGTGCCAGCAGCTTGCCCACAGGGTCCCATGGCTACACCTTC. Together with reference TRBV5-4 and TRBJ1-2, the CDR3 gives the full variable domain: ETGVTQSPTHLIKTRGQQVTLRCSSQSGHNTVSWYQQALGQGPQFIFQYYREEENGRGNFPPRFSGLQFPNYSSELNVNALELDDSALYLCASSLPTGSHGYTFGSGTRLTVV.

CDR3: CASSYSDRAYEQYF. DNA of the CDR3: TGTGCCAGCAGTTACTCCGACAGGGCCTACGAGCAGTACTTC. The J gene is TRBJ2-7, the V gene TRBV6-6, with TRBD1 matching over 7 bases. The CDR3 consists of 14 residues. The trim removed 0 bases at V and 2 bases at J, leaving 1 base unmatched. Germline CDR1 reads MNHNY; CDR2 reads SVGAGI (reference sequence).

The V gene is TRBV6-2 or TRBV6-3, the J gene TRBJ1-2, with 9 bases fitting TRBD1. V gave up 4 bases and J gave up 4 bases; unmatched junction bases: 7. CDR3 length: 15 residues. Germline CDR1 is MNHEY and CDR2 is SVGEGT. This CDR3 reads CASSLGTGLTYGYTF. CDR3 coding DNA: TGTGCCAGCAGTTTGGGGACAGGGCTGACCTATGGCTACACCTTC.

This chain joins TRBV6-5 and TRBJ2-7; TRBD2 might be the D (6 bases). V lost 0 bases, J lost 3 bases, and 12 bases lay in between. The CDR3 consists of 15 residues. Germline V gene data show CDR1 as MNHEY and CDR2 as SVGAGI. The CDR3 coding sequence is TGTGCCAGCAGTTACTCATGGAGGGTAGTCTACGAGCAGTACTTC. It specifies CASSYSWRVVYEQYF.

In DNA, the CDR3 is TGTGCCAGCAGCGAGGGACTCCAGCGCAATGAGCAGTTCTTC. Translated, it gives CASSEGLQRNEQFF. The chain joins TRBV2 to TRBJ2-1, with D possibly TRBD2 on 6 matching bases. Between the trimmed V and J ends, which lost 6 bases and 6 bases, there was a span of 15 bases. Germline CDR1 reads SNHLY; CDR2 reads FYNNEI. The CDR3 loop spans 14 amino acids. The entire variable domain, with the rest obtained from reference TRBV2 and TRBJ2-1, is as follows: EPEVTQTPSHQVTQMGQEVILRCVPISNHLYFYWYRQILGQKVEFLVSFYNNEISEKSEIFDDQFSVERPDGSNFTLKIRSTKLEDSAMYFCASSEGLQRNEQFFGPGTRLTVL.

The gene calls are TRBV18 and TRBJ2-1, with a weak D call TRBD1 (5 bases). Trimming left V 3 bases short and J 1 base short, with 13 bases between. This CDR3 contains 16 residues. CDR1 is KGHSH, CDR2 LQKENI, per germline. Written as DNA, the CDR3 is TGTGCCAGCTCACCGTACAGGATAAAGTCCTACAATGAGCAGTTCTTC. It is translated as CASSPYRIKSYNEQFF.

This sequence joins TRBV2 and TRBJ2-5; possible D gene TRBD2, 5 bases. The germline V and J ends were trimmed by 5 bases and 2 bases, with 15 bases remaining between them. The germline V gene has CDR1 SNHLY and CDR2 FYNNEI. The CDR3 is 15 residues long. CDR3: CASSPVRADQETQYF. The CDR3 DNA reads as TGTGCCAGCAGTCCCGTTAGAGCGGATCAAGAGACCCAGTACTTC.

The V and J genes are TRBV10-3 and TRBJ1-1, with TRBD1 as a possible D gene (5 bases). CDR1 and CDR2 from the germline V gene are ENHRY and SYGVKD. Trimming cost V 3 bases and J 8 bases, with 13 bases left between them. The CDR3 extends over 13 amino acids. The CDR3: CAISEIGRGEAFF. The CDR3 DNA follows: TGTGCCATCAGTGAAATAGGGCGGGGGGAAGCTTTCTTT.

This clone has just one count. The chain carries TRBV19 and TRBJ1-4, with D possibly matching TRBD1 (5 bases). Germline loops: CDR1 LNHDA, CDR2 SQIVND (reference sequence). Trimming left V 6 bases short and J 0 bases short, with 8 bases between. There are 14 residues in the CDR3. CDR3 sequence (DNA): TGTGCCAGTAGGTCGGGGGCAACTAATGAAAAACTGTTTTTT. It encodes CASRSGATNEKLFF.

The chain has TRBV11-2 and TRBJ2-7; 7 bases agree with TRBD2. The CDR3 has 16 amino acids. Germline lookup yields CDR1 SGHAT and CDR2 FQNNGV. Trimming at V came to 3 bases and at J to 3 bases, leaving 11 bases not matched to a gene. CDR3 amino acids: CASSLDREVLYYEQYF. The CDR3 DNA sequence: TGTGCCAGCAGCTTGGATCGGGAGGTCCTATACTACGAGCAGTACTTC.

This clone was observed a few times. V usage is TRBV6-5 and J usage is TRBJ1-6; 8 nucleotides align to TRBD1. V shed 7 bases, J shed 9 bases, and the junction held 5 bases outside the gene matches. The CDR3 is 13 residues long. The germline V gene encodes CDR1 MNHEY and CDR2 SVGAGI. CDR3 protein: CASMGQAGSPLHF. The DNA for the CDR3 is TGTGCCAGCATGGGACAGGCCGGTTCACCCCTCCACTTT.

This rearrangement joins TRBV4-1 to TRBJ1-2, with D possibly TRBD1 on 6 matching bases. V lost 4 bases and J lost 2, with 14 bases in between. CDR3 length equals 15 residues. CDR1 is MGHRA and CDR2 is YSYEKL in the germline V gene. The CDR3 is CASSPWTEKNYGYTF. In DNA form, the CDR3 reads TGCGCCAGCAGCCCGTGGACAGAGAAAAACTATGGCTACACCTTC.

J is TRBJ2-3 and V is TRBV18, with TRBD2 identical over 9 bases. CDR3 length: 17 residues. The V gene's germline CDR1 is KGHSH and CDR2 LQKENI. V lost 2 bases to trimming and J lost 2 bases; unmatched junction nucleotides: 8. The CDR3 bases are TGTGCCAGCTCACCAGTCCTGACTAGCGGTCTCACAGATACGCAGTATTTT. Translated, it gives CASSPVLTSGLTDTQYF.

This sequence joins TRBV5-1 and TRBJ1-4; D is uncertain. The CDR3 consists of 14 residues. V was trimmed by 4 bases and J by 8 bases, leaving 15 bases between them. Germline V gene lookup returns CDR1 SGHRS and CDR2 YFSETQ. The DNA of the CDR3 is TGCGCCAGCAGCCCCGGGAAAATAGGGGAAAAACTGTTTTTT. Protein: CASSPGKIGEKLFF.

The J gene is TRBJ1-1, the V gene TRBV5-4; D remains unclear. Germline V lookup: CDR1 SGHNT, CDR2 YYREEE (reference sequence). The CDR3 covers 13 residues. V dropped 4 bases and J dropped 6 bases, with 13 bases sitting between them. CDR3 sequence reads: CASSLLQVPEAFF. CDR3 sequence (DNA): TGTGCCAGCAGCCTACTTCAGGTTCCTGAAGCTTTCTTT.

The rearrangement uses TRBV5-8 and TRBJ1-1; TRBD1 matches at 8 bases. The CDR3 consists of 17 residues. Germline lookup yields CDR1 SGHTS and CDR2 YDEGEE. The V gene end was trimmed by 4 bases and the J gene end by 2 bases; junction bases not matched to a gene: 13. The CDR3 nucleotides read TGTGCCAGCAGCACCCTGAGGACAGGGCGACATAACACTGAAGCTTTCTTT. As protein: CASSTLRTGRHNTEAFF.

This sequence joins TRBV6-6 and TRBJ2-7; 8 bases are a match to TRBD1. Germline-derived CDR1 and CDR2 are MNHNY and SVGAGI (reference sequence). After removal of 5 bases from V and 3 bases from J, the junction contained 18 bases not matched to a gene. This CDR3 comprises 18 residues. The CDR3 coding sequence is TGTGCCAGCAGTCCCCCGAGCGGACAGGGAATGGGGGGCTACGAGCAGTACTTC. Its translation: CASSPPSGQGMGGYEQYF.

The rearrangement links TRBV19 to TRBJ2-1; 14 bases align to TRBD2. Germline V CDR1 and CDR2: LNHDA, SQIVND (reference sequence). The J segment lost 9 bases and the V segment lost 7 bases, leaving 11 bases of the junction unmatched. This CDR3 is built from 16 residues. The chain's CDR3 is CASTPRLAGGLGEQFF. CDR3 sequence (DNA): TGTGCCAGTACCCCAAGACTAGCGGGGGGGCTGGGTGAGCAGTTCTTC. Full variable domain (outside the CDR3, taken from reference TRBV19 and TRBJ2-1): DGGITQSPKYLFRKEGQNVTLSCEQNLNHDAMYWYRQDPGQGLRLIYYSQIVNDFQKGDIAEGYSVSREKKESFPLTVTSAQKNPTAFYLCASTPRLAGGLGEQFFGPGTRLTVL.

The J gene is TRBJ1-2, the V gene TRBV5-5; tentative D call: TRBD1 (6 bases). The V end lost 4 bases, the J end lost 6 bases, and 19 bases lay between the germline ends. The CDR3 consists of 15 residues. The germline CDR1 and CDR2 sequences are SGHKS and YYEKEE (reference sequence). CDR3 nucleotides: TGTGCCAGCAGCACAGGGTTGGCCCTCCAAGATGGCTACACCTTC. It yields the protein CASSTGLALQDGYTF.

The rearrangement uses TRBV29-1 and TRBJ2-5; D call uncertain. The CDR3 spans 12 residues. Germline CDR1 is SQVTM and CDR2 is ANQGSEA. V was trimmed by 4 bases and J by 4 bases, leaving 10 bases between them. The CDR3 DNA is TGCAGCGTTGGGCAGGCCGGAGAGACCCAGTACTTC. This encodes CSVGQAGETQYF. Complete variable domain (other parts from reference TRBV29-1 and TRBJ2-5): SAVISQKPSRDICQRGTSLTIQCQVDSQVTMMFWYRQQPGQSLTLIATANQGSEATYESGFVIDKFPISRPNLTFSTLTVSNMSPEDSSIYLCSVGQAGETQYFGPGTRLLVL.

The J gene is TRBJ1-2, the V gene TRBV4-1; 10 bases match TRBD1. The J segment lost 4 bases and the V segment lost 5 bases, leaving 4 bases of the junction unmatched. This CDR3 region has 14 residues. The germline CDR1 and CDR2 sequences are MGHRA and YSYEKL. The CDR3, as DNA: TGCGCCAGCAGCGAGCGACAGGGGGCCTATGGCTACACCTTC. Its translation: CASSERQGAYGYTF.

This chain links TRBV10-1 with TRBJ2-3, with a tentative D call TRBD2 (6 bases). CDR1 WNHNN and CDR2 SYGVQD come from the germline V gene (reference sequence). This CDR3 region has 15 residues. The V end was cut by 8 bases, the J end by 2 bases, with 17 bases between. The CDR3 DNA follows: TGCGCCAGCCCCGGGGGACCCCCACCCACAGATACGCAGTATTTT. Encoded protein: CASPGGPPPTDTQYF.

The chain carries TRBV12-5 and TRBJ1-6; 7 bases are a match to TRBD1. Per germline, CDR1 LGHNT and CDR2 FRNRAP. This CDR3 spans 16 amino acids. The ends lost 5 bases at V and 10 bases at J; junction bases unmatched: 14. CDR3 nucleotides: TGTGCTAGTGGTGCCACCGTCCGAGACAGGGACTCACCCCTCCACTTT. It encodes CASGATVRDRDSPLHF.

The CDR3 loop is CASSADRFSEKLFF. In nucleotides, the CDR3 is TGTGCCAGCAGCGCGGACAGGTTTTCTGAAAAACTGTTTTTT. The chain recombines TRBV5-4 with TRBJ1-4, with 7 bases lining up with TRBD1. The CDR3 loop spans 14 amino acids. V dropped 4 bases and J dropped 7; count of bases not matched to a gene: 7. Germline assignment: CDR1 SGHNT and CDR2 YYREEE (reference sequence).

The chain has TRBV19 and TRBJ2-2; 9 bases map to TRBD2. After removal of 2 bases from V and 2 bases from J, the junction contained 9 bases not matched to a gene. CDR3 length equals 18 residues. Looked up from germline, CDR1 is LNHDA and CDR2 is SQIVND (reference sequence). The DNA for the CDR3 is TGTGCCAGTAGTATAACCCTTACTAGCGGGTTCAACACCGGGGAGCTGTTTTTT. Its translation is CASSITLTSGFNTGELFF.

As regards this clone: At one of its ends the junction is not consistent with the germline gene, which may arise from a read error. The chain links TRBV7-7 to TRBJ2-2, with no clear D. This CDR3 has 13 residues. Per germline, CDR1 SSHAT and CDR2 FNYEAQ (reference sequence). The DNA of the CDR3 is TGTGCTAGCAGCCCGGTCCCCACCGGGGAGCTGTTTTTT. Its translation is CASSPVPTGELFF.

CDR3 nucleotide sequence: TGTGCCAGTAGTCCCGGGACTAGCGGGAGTCTAGAGCAGTTCTTC. This gives the protein CASSPGTSGSLEQFF. The genes are TRBV19 and TRBJ2-1, with 14 bases aligning to TRBD2. Germline CDR1 is LNHDA and CDR2 is SQIVND (reference sequence). V shed 5 bases and J 10 bases; nucleotides not matched to a gene: 7. This CDR3 region has 15 residues.